This T cell receptor (beta chain) is from a study of identical twins. Germline CDR1 reads LNHNV; CDR2 reads YYDKDF (reference sequence). Deletions cut 1 base from V and 4 bases from J, with 11 bases between. The CDR3 sequence is 15 residues long. This clonotype has only one observation. The antigen remains unidentified. Study conclusions and caveats: Conclusions were based on cross-sectional statistical analysis, without following the same donors. With monozygotic twins, out-of-frame TCR alpha sharing exceeded what models estimated.

Template switching, a step in the protocol, added a universal primer site, and cDNA carried unique molecular identifiers. TCRdb itself ran the 5' RACE reads through MiXCR, one entry per CDR3 protein. The repertoire holds about 520,000 distinct CDR3 sequences, with around 20% as singletons. The sample also formed part of further work on T cells expressing NK-cell markers. That study adds: Alpha-beta TCR T cells were the sole sorting target in several experiments, owing to an anti-gamma-delta TCR antibody.

The rearrangement uses TRBV15 and TRBJ1-3; no reliable D call. What was sequenced was CD4+ T cells sorted from blood. The TCR was taken from a woman younger than 35 in good health. The CDR3 DNA reads as TGTGCCACCAGCAGAGGGGAGAGATTCGGAAACACCATATATTTT. This sequence encodes CATSRGERFGNTIYF.